Below, one T cell receptor beta chain is given with its context. Germline assignment: CDR1 SGHRS and CDR2 YFSETQ. This CDR3 comprises 15 residues. Trimming took off 0 bases at V and 6 bases at J, with 12 bases between the two ends. The sample belongs to a study of long-term antiretroviral therapy in people with HIV. Sequencing relied on immunoSEQ assay v3.0, run at survey level. Only in-frame clones appear in the TCRdb table, and some are missing; sequencing was by immunoSEQ multiplex PCR. The sample yields 10,000 to 15,000 clones, roughly 80% seen once. This sequence was found in a woman between 18 and 29 years old with HIV. The chain employs TRBV5-1 and TRBJ2-2; D is unclear. The sample consisted of unsorted PBMCs, taken 1.3 years after starting antiretroviral therapy. The CDR3 region is CASSLAGPASGELFF. The CDR3 DNA is TGCGCCAGCAGCTTGGCTGGACCGGCATCCGGGGAGCTGTTTTTT. The entire variable domain, with the rest obtained from reference TRBV5-1 and TRBJ2-2, is as follows: KAGVTQTPRYLIKTRGQQVTLSCSPISGHRSVSWYQQTPGQGLQFLFEYFSETQRNKGNFPGRFSGRQFSNSRSEMNVSTLELGDSALYLCASSLAGPASGELFFGEGSRLTVL.